Listed here are 32 T cell receptor beta chains from one sample, sequenced in a study of CD8 T cells in ankylosing spondylitis (dated by TCRdb to the late 2010s). Library generation was performed with 5' RACE. The instrument given in TCRdb is Illumina HiSeq 2500. TCRdb took the public reads, trimmed them with fastp at Q25, ran MiXCR for clone calling and kept in-frame beta chains. Each CDR3 protein gets just one entry, which takes the most common genes and DNA from the rows behind it. The sample table records around 130,000 distinct CDR3 sequences; 7% of these occur just once. Together, the top ten hold 10% to 15% of the sample. Sequenced input: blood, either unsorted or a sorted T cell fraction (not recorded which). All receptors come from a male donor with ankylosing spondylitis or in good health (not recorded which).

This clonotype was recorded a few times. The chain combines TRBV5-1 with TRBJ2-1, with a possible D match to TRBD1 (6 bases). The V end was cut by 4 bases, the J end by 4 bases, with 18 bases between. The CDR3 consists of 16 residues. Germline V gene sequence: CDR1 SGHRS, CDR2 YFSETQ. The CDR3 here is CASSGRQGMVYNEQFF. The CDR3 coding sequence is TGCGCCAGCAGCGGACGCCAGGGGATGGTATACAATGAGCAGTTCTTC.

This clonotype has a count of ten or more. This rearrangement joins TRBV29-1 to TRBJ2-3; 7 bases agree with TRBD1. Germline CDR1 and CDR2: SQVTM and ANQGSEA. The CDR3 runs 14 residues. Trimming removed 0 bases from V and 0 bases from J; junction bases left unmatched: 0. The CDR3 region is CSVEDRGSTDTQYF. CDR3 in DNA: TGCAGCGTTGAAGACAGGGGGAGCACAGATACGCAGTATTTT.

This clonotype was counted many times. The chain joins TRBV5-1 to TRBJ2-5; D remains ambiguous. The CDR3 spans 13 residues. CDR1 is SGHRS and CDR2 is YFSETQ in the germline V gene. The ends were cut back, 0 bases at V and 3 bases at J, with 6 bases in the middle. The CDR3 nucleotides read TGCGCCAGCAGCTTGGTACCTGAAGAGACCCAGTACTTC. This translates into CASSLVPEETQYF.

This clonotype has at least ten counts. This chain connects TRBV5-1 to TRBJ1-1; perhaps TRBD1 as D (5 bases). Trimming removed 3 bases at V and 4 bases at J, with 13 bases between. CDR1 is SGHRS and CDR2 is YFSETQ in the germline V gene. This CDR3 comprises 14 residues. CDR3 DNA sequence: TGCGCCAGCAGCTCCACTGGGAGGGGCACTGAAGCTTTCTTT. This codes for CASSSTGRGTEAFF.

This clonotype has a count of ten or more. The rearrangement links TRBV6-1 to TRBJ2-1, with a weak D call TRBD2 (7 bases). CDR3 length: 14 residues. Trimming pared 7 bases from V and 7 bases from J, leaving 17 bases between. CDR1 and CDR2 from the germline V gene are MNHNS and SASEGT. This chain's CDR3 is CASIEVGGGNEQFF. DNA for the CDR3: TGTGCCAGCATCGAAGTAGGGGGGGGGAATGAGCAGTTCTTC.

This clonotype was picked up many times. The V and J genes are TRBV19 and TRBJ1-1, with TRBD1 matching 7 bases. In germline, CDR1 is LNHDA, CDR2 SQIVND (reference sequence). After removal of 9 bases from V and 4 bases from J, the junction contained 8 bases not matched to a gene. The CDR3 covers 13 residues. The CDR3 protein is CASADRMGTEAFF. CDR3 DNA sequence: TGTGCCAGCGCGGACAGGATGGGCACTGAAGCTTTCTTT.

Many counts were recorded for this clonotype. The chain recombines TRBV7-9 with TRBJ2-3, with D uncertain. Trimming removed 1 base from V and 0 bases from J, with 8 bases in between. The V gene's germline CDR1 is SEHNR and CDR2 FQNEAQ (reference sequence). The CDR3 runs 15 residues. Here the CDR3 DNA reads TGTGCCAGCAGCTTAGGATCCGTGAGCACAGATACGCAGTATTTT. It specifies CASSLGSVSTDTQYF.

This clonotype was counted once. The chain is built from TRBV6-1 and TRBJ1-5; maybe TRBD1 (6 bases). Germline values: CDR1 MNHNS, CDR2 SASEGT. The V end was cut by 6 bases, the J end by 5 bases, with 17 bases between. This CDR3 is built from 15 residues. The CDR3 sequence: CASRKGGDPDQPQHF. For the CDR3, the DNA is TGTGCCAGCAGAAAGGGGGGGGACCCCGATCAGCCCCAGCATTTT.

This clonotype was observed at least ten times. The chain recombines TRBV7-8 with TRBJ2-3; 7 bases map to TRBD1. The CDR3 has 17 amino acids. Germline V CDR1 and CDR2: SGHVS, FQNEAQ. After removal of 5 bases from V and 0 bases from J, the junction contained 11 bases not matched to a gene. The CDR3 DNA reads as TGTGCCAGCAGCCCGGCTGCTACCAGGGGGAGCACAGATACGCAGTATTTT. It yields the protein CASSPAATRGSTDTQYF.

Ten or more counts support this clonotype. V is TRBV5-1 and J is TRBJ2-7; D is perhaps TRBD2 (6 bases). The ends were cut back, 4 bases at V and 0 bases at J, with 14 bases in the middle. The CDR3 totals 15 residues. CDR1 SGHRS and CDR2 YFSETQ come from the germline V gene. The CDR3 here is CASSPGPSDSYEQYF. The CDR3 nucleotides are TGCGCCAGCAGCCCTGGCCCTAGCGACTCCTACGAGCAGTACTTC.

This clonotype was observed at least ten times. The rearrangement joins TRBV11-3 to TRBJ2-1; possibly TRBD2 for D (5 bases). This CDR3 has 14 residues. Germline lookup yields CDR1 SGHNT and CDR2 YENEEA. V was trimmed by 3 bases and J by 3 bases, leaving 9 bases between them. The CDR3 is CASSFDYSYNEQFF. The CDR3 DNA follows: TGTGCCAGCAGCTTCGACTACAGCTACAATGAGCAGTTCTTC. The full variable domain, completed using reference TRBV11-3 and TRBJ2-1, is EAGVVQSPRYKIIEKKQPVAFWCNPISGHNTLYWYLQNLGQGPELLIRYENEEAVDDSQLPKDRFSAERLKGVDSTLKIQPAELGDSAVYLCASSFDYSYNEQFFGPGTRLTVL.

This clonotype was detected ten times or more. V usage is TRBV29-1 and J usage is TRBJ2-6; D uncertain. This CDR3 has 15 amino acids. Germline CDR1 SQVTM, CDR2 ANQGSEA. The V end was cut by 5 bases, the J end by 0 bases, with 11 bases between. The CDR3 sequence: CSVITALSGANVLTF. The CDR3 DNA reads as TGCAGCGTTATTACAGCCCTCTCTGGGGCCAACGTCCTGACTTTC.

This clonotype was picked up many times. The chain links TRBV29-1 to TRBJ1-2, with a tentative D call TRBD1 (6 bases). The CDR3 is made up of 15 amino acids. The V gene's germline CDR1 is SQVTM and CDR2 ANQGSEA. The germline V and J ends were trimmed by 4 bases and 6 bases, with 21 bases remaining between them. CDR3 protein: CSVASRSGAKDGYTF. The CDR3, as DNA: TGCAGCGTTGCCAGCCGCTCAGGGGCAAAGGATGGCTACACCTTC.

V usage is TRBV5-1 and J usage is TRBJ2-3; 10 bases agree with TRBD1. Germline-derived CDR1 and CDR2 are SGHRS and YFSETQ. This CDR3 spans 16 amino acids. Germline trimming cut 4 bases from V and 1 base from J; bases unmatched to any gene: 6. CDR3 region: CASSTGQGPGTDTQYF. In DNA, the CDR3 is TGCGCCAGCAGCACGGGACAGGGGCCAGGCACAGATACGCAGTATTTT.

The table lists this clonotype with many counts. The CDR3 DNA reads TGTGCCAGCAGTTTGCATACTAGCGGGAGGATGTCCTACAATGAGCAGTTCTTC. It specifies CASSLHTSGRMSYNEQFF. The J gene is TRBJ2-1, the V gene TRBV28, with TRBD2 matching 12 bases. The CDR3 has 18 amino acids. Losses at the gene ends were 3 bases for V and 1 base for J; bases not matched to a gene: 7. Germline-derived CDR1 and CDR2 are MDHEN and SYDVKM.

This clonotype was found many times. The genes are TRBV7-9 and TRBJ2-4; D remains ambiguous. The CDR3 is 14 amino acids. The germline V gene encodes CDR1 SEHNR and CDR2 FQNEAQ (reference sequence). The V and J ends lost 4 bases and 6 bases respectively, with 13 bases between them. The CDR3 DNA reads as TGTGCCAGCAGCTACCGGCCCTTATCAAACATTCAGTACTTC. Protein product: CASSYRPLSNIQYF. Drawing the rest from reference TRBV7-9 and TRBJ2-4, the complete variable domain is DTGVSQNPRHKITKRGQNVTFRCDPISEHNRLYWYRQTLGQGPEFLTYFQNEAQLEKSRLLSDRFSAERPKGSFSTLEIQRTEQGDSAMYLCASSYRPLSNIQYFGAGTRLSVL.

This clonotype was counted ten times or more. The genes are TRBV20-1 and TRBJ2-1; 8 bases line up with TRBD1. Unmatched junction bases numbered 12, after V lost 3 bases and J lost 8 bases. The germline CDR1 and CDR2 sequences are DFQATT and SNEGSKA (reference sequence). The CDR3 totals 15 residues. CDR3 loop: CSASRQGQGLDEQFF. The CDR3 DNA sequence: TGCAGTGCTAGTAGGCAAGGACAGGGCTTAGATGAGCAGTTCTTC.

This clonotype was picked up many times. The chain recombines TRBV27 with TRBJ1-2, with a possible D match to TRBD1 (5 bases). CDR3 size: 13 residues. Germline CDR1 reads MNHEY; CDR2 reads SMNVEV (reference sequence). The V end lost 6 bases, the J end lost 4 bases, and 12 bases lay between the germline ends. The CDR3 DNA reads TGTGCCAGCAGCAACAGGCGGGCCTATGGCTACACCTTC. It yields the protein CASSNRRAYGYTF.

Ten or more counts support this clonotype. The J gene is TRBJ2-2, the V gene TRBV24-1; unclear D gene. The CDR3 contains 15 residues. Trimming stripped 2 bases from V and 7 bases from J, with 13 bases between. Germline V gene data show CDR1 as KGHDR and CDR2 as SFDVKD. The chain's CDR3 is CATSDSGPFGGELFF. The CDR3 DNA sequence: TGTGCCACCAGTGATTCCGGACCCTTCGGCGGGGAGCTGTTTTTT.

This clonotype was seen repeatedly, ten times or more. This chain joins TRBV4-1 and TRBJ2-7, with a possible D match to TRBD2 (6 bases). This CDR3 spans 15 amino acids. Trimming removed 1 base at V and 2 bases at J, with 12 bases between. Germline V gene sequence: CDR1 MGHRA, CDR2 YSYEKL. The CDR3 is CASSQGLAPTYEQYF. CDR3 DNA sequence: TGCGCCAGCAGCCAAGGGCTAGCGCCTACCTACGAGCAGTACTTC.

As for this clonotype: A clone one base away is much larger, so this may be a read error. This chain connects TRBV7-9 to TRBJ2-3; 8 bases fit TRBD1. This CDR3 is built from 17 residues. J lost 6 bases, V lost 4 bases, and 15 bases had no gene match. Per germline, CDR1 SEHNR and CDR2 FQNEAQ (reference sequence). This CDR3 is CASSWYWLDRDADTQYF. Here the CDR3 DNA reads TGTGCCAGCAGCTGGTACTGGCTGGACAGGGATGCGGATACGCAGTATTTT.

Regarding this clonotype: An end of the junction does not agree with germline; a read error may underlie this. V usage is TRBV2 and J usage is TRBJ2-2; 14 bases are shared with TRBD2. CDR1 and CDR2 from the germline V gene are SNHLY and FYNNEI. The CDR3 length is 19 residues. The CDR3 nucleotides read TGTACCAGCTTCCTCCCTCTGACTAGCGGGGGGGCTTACACCGGGGAGCTGTTTTTT. It translates to CTSFLPLTSGGAYTGELFF.

This clonotype was found many times. This chain joins TRBV29-1 and TRBJ2-7; TRBD1 agrees at 10 bases. Trimming took 1 base from V and 2 from J; bases not matched to a gene: 8. The length of the CDR3 is 16 residues. Germline-derived CDR1 and CDR2 are SQVTM and ANQGSEA. This chain's CDR3 is CSVEGTGTGVAYEQYF. In DNA form, the CDR3 reads TGCAGCGTTGAAGGAACCGGGACAGGGGTGGCCTACGAGCAGTACTTC.

Ten or more counts support this clonotype. This chain connects TRBV7-2 to TRBJ1-1, with D maybe TRBD1 (6 bases). Germline loops: CDR1 SGHTA, CDR2 FQGNSA. CDR3 size: 15 residues. V lost 3 bases, J lost 3 bases, and 14 bases lay in between. The CDR3: CASSFAGGADTEAFF. CDR3 nucleotide sequence: TGTGCCAGCAGCTTTGCGGGGGGCGCGGACACTGAAGCTTTCTTT. Looking up the rest from reference TRBV7-2 and TRBJ1-1 gives the full variable domain: GAGVSQSPSNKVTEKGKDVELRCDPISGHTALYWYRQSLGQGLEFLIYFQGNSAPDKSGLPSDRFSAERTGGSVSTLTIQRTQQEDSAVYLCASSFAGGADTEAFFGQGTRLTVV.

This clonotype was seen many times. The chain uses TRBV19 and TRBJ2-5, with 7 positions matching TRBD1. Per germline, CDR1 LNHDA and CDR2 SQIVND (reference sequence). CDR3 length: 15 amino acids. V dropped 7 bases and J dropped 2; count of bases not matched to a gene: 10. CDR3 sequence: CASNAPGQSQETQYF. The CDR3 DNA follows: TGTGCCAGTAATGCCCCGGGACAGTCACAAGAGACCCAGTACTTC.

This clonotype was found many times. The chain employs TRBV5-1 and TRBJ2-2; 7 bases map to TRBD1. The CDR3 has 15 residues. Per germline, CDR1 SGHRS and CDR2 YFSETQ. Germline trimming cut 0 bases from V and 1 base from J; bases unmatched to any gene: 0. CDR3 sequence: CASSLGTGNTGELFF. CDR3 DNA sequence: TGCGCCAGCAGCTTGGGGACAGGGAACACCGGGGAGCTGTTTTTT. Supplemented by reference TRBV5-1 and TRBJ2-2, the full variable domain reads KAGVTQTPRYLIKTRGQQVTLSCSPISGHRSVSWYQQTPGQGLQFLFEYFSETQRNKGNFPGRFSGRQFSNSRSEMNVSTLELGDSALYLCASSLGTGNTGELFFGEGSRLTVL.

For this clonotype: An end of the junction differs from the germline gene, which may be a read error. The chain links TRBV20-1 to TRBJ2-3, with TRBD2 matching 11 bases. The CDR3 covers 17 residues. Germline V gene data show CDR1 as DFQATT and CDR2 as SNEGSKA (reference sequence). This chain's CDR3 is CCAQIGTSGLGGGTQYF. The CDR3 DNA reads TGCTGTGCACAGATCGGGACTAGCGGCCTTGGGGGGGGTACGCAGTATTTT.

The chain recombines TRBV10-3 with TRBJ2-7, with 8 bases aligning to TRBD2. Per the germline V gene, CDR1 is ENHRY and CDR2 is SYGVKD. The length of the CDR3 is 15 residues. V was clipped by 5 bases and J by 0 bases; unmatched bases: 6. The CDR3, as DNA: TGTGCCATCAGTTTGACGGGGGGGTCCTCCTACGAGCAGTACTTC. Protein sequence: CAISLTGGSSYEQYF.

Many counts were recorded for this clonotype. This sequence joins TRBV19 and TRBJ2-1, with D possibly called TRBD1 or TRBD2 (5 bases each). The CDR3 is made up of 15 amino acids. The germline V gene encodes CDR1 LNHDA and CDR2 SQIVND (reference sequence). The V and J ends lost 6 bases and 5 bases respectively, with 17 bases between them. For the CDR3, the DNA is TGTGCCAGTAGAGTGCCGGGGACCCTCCACAATGAGCAGTTCTTC. Its translation: CASRVPGTLHNEQFF.

This clonotype was seen ten or more times. The chain carries TRBV5-1 and TRBJ2-3; D could derive from TRBD1 or TRBD2 (6 bases each). Germline assignment: CDR1 SGHRS and CDR2 YFSETQ. The CDR3 is made up of 15 amino acids. Trimming left V 4 bases short and J 0 bases short, with 12 bases between. This chain's CDR3 is CASSPGAWSTDTQYF. In DNA form, the CDR3 reads TGCGCCAGCAGCCCGGGGGCTTGGAGCACAGATACGCAGTATTTT. Full variable domain (rest looked up from reference TRBV5-1 and TRBJ2-3): KAGVTQTPRYLIKTRGQQVTLSCSPISGHRSVSWYQQTPGQGLQFLFEYFSETQRNKGNFPGRFSGRQFSNSRSEMNVSTLELGDSALYLCASSPGAWSTDTQYFGPGTRLTVL.

Many counts were recorded for this clonotype. The chain couples TRBV20-1 to TRBJ2-6; D unresolved. V lost 3 bases and J lost 0, with 9 bases in between. CDR3 length: 15 amino acids. Germline-derived CDR1 and CDR2 are DFQATT and SNEGSKA (reference sequence). The CDR3 region has the DNA TGCAGTGCTAGCCCCCCTACCTCTGGGGCCAACGTCCTGACTTTC. This translates into CSASPPTSGANVLTF.

The chain has TRBV7-3 and TRBJ2-3; D unresolved. Germline CDR1 and CDR2: SGHTA and FQGTGA. This CDR3 has 13 amino acids. V lost 2 bases and J lost 5, with 8 bases in between. The CDR3 loop reads CASSLYSEDTQYF. The CDR3 nucleotides read TGTGCCAGCAGCTTATACTCGGAAGATACGCAGTATTTT.